These 3 T cell receptor beta chains originate from one sample sequenced in a study of early T cells in non-severe SARS-CoV-2 infection. TCRdb passed the 5' RACE reads through MiXCR, listing each CDR3 protein once. In the table there are tens of thousands of distinct CDR3 sequences, roughly 12% of which are singletons. The sequencing input was whole blood. These receptors were collected from an adult who was a healthcare worker with PCR-confirmed SARS-CoV-2 infection or an uninfected control (not recorded which).

This clonotype showed up many times. J is TRBJ2-1 and V is TRBV19; D gene ambiguous. Germline V gene lookup returns CDR1 LNHDA and CDR2 SQIVND (reference sequence). Trimming removed 5 bases from V and 7 bases from J, with 12 bases in between. The CDR3 contains 13 residues. This CDR3 reads CASSPEAENEQFF. The CDR3 bases are TGTGCCAGTAGTCCAGAAGCAGAGAATGAGCAGTTCTTC.

This clonotype was observed a single time. A clone one base away is much larger, so this may be a read error. The J gene is TRBJ1-5, the V gene TRBV7-9; TRBD1 matches 7 bases. The CDR3 length is 17 residues. Germline V lookup: CDR1 SEHNR, CDR2 FQNEAQ (reference sequence). This chain's CDR3 is CVSSSYSVAGGNQPQHF. CDR3 nucleotide sequence: TGTGTCAGCTCCTCCTACTCGGTTGCAGGGGGTAATCAGCCCCAGCATTTT. The full variable domain, rest sourced from reference TRBV7-9 and TRBJ1-5, is DTGVSQNPRHKITKRGQNVTFRCDPISEHNRLYWYRQTLGQGPEFLTYFQNEAQLEKSRLLSDRFSAERPKGSFSTLEIQRTEQGDSAMYLCVSSSYSVAGGNQPQHFGDGTRLSIL.

This clonotype was counted many times. This chain links TRBV7-9 with TRBJ2-3; D uncertain. Deletions cut 6 bases from V and 1 base from J, with 5 bases between. Looked up from germline, CDR1 is SEHNR and CDR2 is FQNEAQ (reference sequence). The CDR3 consists of 12 residues. In nucleotides, the CDR3 is TGTGCCAGCAGATTCCGCACAGATACGCAGTATTTT. As protein: CASRFRTDTQYF.